This note documents a single T cell receptor (beta chain) sequence. Trimming took 7 bases from V and 5 from J; bases not matched to a gene: 11. Germline V CDR1 and CDR2: MDHEN, SYDVKM. The CDR3 spans 14 residues. The data were obtained in a study of T cell clones after liver transplantation. Libraries were prepared by immunoSEQ multiplex PCR; TCRdb keeps only in-frame clonotypes and omits some of them. The data contain about 51,000 clones, 86% of them singletons. The sample consisted of CD8+ T cells from blood, taken 12 months after liver transplant. This chain joins TRBV28 and TRBJ2-7, with TRBD1 matching 7 bases. This sequence originates from a human patient who received a liver transplant. The graft donor may have given rise to some T cells. The CDR3 loop reads CASISRDSFDEQYF. Here the CDR3 DNA reads TGTGCCAGCATTTCCCGGGACAGCTTTGACGAGCAGTACTTC.